This T cell receptor (beta chain) was sequenced during a study of blood T cell repertoires in COVID-19. In the study overall: Both acute and convalescent COVID-19 samples were obtained from the United States, Italy and Spain. The analysed material was cDNA or gDNA that came from T cells, B-cell-depleted T cells, or PBMCs.

CDR3 size: 14 residues. From germline, CDR1 is ENHRY and CDR2 SYGVKD. V lost 4 bases to trimming and J lost 2 bases, with 10 bases between them. Assay used: immunoSEQ multiplex PCR; TCRdb lists only in-frame clones, some missing. Of 150,000 or so clones in the sample, 86% were seen once. This chain joins TRBV10-3 and TRBJ2-3, with D tentatively TRBD1 (5 bases). The sequence was collected from a man aged 45-65 years with active or convalescent COVID-19. Sample: peripheral blood. Here the CDR3 reads CAISAGRDTDTQYF. The CDR3 nucleotides read TGTGCCATCAGTGCGGGCAGGGACACAGATACGCAGTATTTT.